Listed below are T cell receptor beta chains from one sample, sequenced in a study of cytomegalovirus exposure and HLA in healthy donors. Profiling relied on immunoSEQ multiplex PCR, and the TCRdb table lists in-frame clones only, not all of them. The sample records tens of thousands of clones, about 80% being singletons. The sequencing sample was made of PBMCs. These receptors were obtained from a man aged 45-60 years in good health and CMV-seropositive. Each CDR3 is given with its conserved first and last residue. Fields, in order: D gene, J gene, clone size, V gene, CDR3 DNA, CDR3 protein. D genes are given only for firm matches. Expanded clones get a size class; other rows say once, few or many, or leave the size out.

d_gene: TRBD1
j_gene: TRBJ2-2
abundance: once
v_gene: TRBV18
CDR3nt: TGTGCCAGCTCACCCCCCGGGACAGCCAACACCGGGGAGCTGTTTTTT
CDR3aa: CASSPPGTANTGELFF

d_gene: TRBD1
j_gene: TRBJ2-7
abundance: -
v_gene: TRBV29-1
CDR3nt: TGCAGCGTTGGGGACAGGGGCCTCGAGCAGTACTTC
CDR3aa: CSVGDRGLEQYF

d_gene: TRBD2
j_gene: TRBJ2-7
abundance: -
v_gene: TRBV7-8
CDR3nt: TGTGCCAGCAGCACAACTAGCGGCGGCTACGAGCAGTACTTC
CDR3aa: CASSTTSGGYEQYF

d_gene: -
j_gene: TRBJ2-3
abundance: -
v_gene: TRBV11-2
CDR3nt: TGTGCCAGCAGCTTAGCTAGGCGCGATACGCAGTATTTT
CDR3aa: CASSLARRDTQYF

d_gene: TRBD1
j_gene: TRBJ1-5
abundance: -
v_gene: TRBV2
CDR3nt: TGTGCCAGCAAGACAGGGACATATAGCAATCAGCCCCAGCATTTT
CDR3aa: CASKTGTYSNQPQHF

d_gene: -
j_gene: TRBJ1-4
abundance: -
v_gene: TRBV5-1
CDR3nt: TGCGCCAGCAGCCGCGGGACTCTCGCAACTAATGAAAAACTGTTTTTT
CDR3aa: CASSRGTLATNEKLFF

d_gene: TRBD1
j_gene: TRBJ1-1
abundance: -
v_gene: TRBV27
CDR3nt: TGTGCCAGCAGCCGAGGAGCTAACGACAGGGTGACTGAAGCTTTCTTT
CDR3aa: CASSRGANDRVTEAFF

d_gene: TRBD2
j_gene: TRBJ2-5
abundance: -
v_gene: TRBV7-3
CDR3nt: TGTGCCAGCAGCCCGAGCGGGGTGGGAGAGACCCAGTACTTC
CDR3aa: CASSPSGVGETQYF

d_gene: TRBD2
j_gene: TRBJ2-7
abundance: -
v_gene: TRBV4-3
CDR3nt: TGCGCCAGCAGCCAGTACCATAGCGGGGTGTCCTACGAGCAGTACTTC
CDR3aa: CASSQYHSGVSYEQYF

d_gene: TRBD1
j_gene: TRBJ2-2
abundance: few
v_gene: TRBV11-2
CDR3nt: TGTGCCAGCAGCTTAGATCGGGGTGGGACAGCAACCGGGGAGCTGTTTTTT
CDR3aa: CASSLDRGGTATGELFF